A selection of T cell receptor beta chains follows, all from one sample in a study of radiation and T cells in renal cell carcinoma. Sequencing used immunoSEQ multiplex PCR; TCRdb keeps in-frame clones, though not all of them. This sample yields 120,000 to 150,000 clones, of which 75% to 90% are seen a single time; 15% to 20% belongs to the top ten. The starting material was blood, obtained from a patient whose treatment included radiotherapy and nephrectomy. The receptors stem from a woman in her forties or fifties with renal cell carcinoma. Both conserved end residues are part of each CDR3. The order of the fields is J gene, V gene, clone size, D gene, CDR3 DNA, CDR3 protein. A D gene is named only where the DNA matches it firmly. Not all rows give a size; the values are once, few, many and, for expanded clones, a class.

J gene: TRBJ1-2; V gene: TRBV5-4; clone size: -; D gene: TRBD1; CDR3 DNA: TGCGCCAGCAGCCAAGATACAGGGGCGGCGAGGGGCTACACCTTC; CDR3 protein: CASSQDTGAARGYTF
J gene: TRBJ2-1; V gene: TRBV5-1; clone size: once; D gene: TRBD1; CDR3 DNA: TGCGCCAGCAGCACGGCAGGGGGTTGGCATGAGCAGTTCTTC; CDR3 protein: CASSTAGGWHEQFF
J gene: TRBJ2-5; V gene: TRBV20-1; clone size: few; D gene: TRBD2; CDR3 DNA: TGCAGTGCGGCGGGAGCAGAGACCCAGTACTTC; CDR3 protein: CSAAGAETQYF
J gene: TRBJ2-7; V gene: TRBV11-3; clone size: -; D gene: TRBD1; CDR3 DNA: TGTGCCAGCAGCTTAGGGGGGACAGGGAATTCCCGCGAGCAGTACTTC; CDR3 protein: CASSLGGTGNSREQYF
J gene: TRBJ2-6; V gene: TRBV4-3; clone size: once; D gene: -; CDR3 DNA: TGCGCCAGCAGCCAAGATACGACTGGGGCCAACGTCCTGACTTTC; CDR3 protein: CASSQDTTGANVLTF
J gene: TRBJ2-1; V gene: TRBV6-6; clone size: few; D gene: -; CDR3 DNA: TGTGCCAGCAGTTACTATGATGAGCAGTTCTTC; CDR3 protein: CASSYYDEQFF
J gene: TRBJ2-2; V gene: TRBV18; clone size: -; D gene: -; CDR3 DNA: TGTGCCAGCTCACCCAACCTCCAGGGACCCTCCGCCACCGGGGAGCTGTTTTTT; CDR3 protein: CASSPNLQGPSATGELFF
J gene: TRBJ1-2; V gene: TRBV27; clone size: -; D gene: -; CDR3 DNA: TGTGCCAGCAGTCCGGGGGACTTGGGCGGCTATGGCTACACCTTC; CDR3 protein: CASSPGDLGGYGYTF
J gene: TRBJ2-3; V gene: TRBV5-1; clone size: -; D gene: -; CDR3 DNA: TGCGCCAGCAGCTTGATCCGGACCATCACAGATACGCAGTATTTT; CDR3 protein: CASSLIRTITDTQYF
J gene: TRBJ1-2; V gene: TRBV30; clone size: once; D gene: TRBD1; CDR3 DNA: TGTGCCTGGAGTGTACAGACAGGGATTTATGGCTACACCTTC; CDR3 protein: CAWSVQTGIYGYTF
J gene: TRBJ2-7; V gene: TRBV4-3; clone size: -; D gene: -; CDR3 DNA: TGCGCCAGCAGCCAAGATCTAGCGCGGGAGCAGTACTTC; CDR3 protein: CASSQDLAREQYF
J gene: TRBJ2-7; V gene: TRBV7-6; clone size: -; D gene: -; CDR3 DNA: TGTGCCAGCAGCTTAGGAGGGGAATCCGAGCAGTACTTC; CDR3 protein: CASSLGGESEQYF
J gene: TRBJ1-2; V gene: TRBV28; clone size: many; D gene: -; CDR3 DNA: TGTGCCAGCAGTTCCGGACGTCTAACGAGGGGCTACACCTTC; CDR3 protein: CASSSGRLTRGYTF
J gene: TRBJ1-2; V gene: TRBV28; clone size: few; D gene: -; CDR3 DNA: TGTGCCAGCAGTTTTCCCTCGGACCACTATGGCTACACCTTC; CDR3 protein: CASSFPSDHYGYTF
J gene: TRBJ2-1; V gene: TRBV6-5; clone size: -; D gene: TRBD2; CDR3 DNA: TGTGCCACCGGACTAGCGGCTAGCTCCTACAATGAGCAGTTCTTC; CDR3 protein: CATGLAASSYNEQFF
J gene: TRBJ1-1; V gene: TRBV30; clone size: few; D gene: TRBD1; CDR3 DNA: TGTGCCTGGAGTCCGGGGACAGGGTGGGCTGAAGCTTTCTTT; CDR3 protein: CAWSPGTGWAEAFF
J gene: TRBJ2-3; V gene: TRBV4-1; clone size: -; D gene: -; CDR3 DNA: TGCGCCAGCAGCCAAGAGTCCGGGGCGCGTTCAGATACGCAGTATTTT; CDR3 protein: CASSQESGARSDTQYF
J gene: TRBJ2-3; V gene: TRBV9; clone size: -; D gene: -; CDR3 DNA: TGTGCCAGCAGCCGTAGCGATAGGATATACACAGATACGCAGTATTTT; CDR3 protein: CASSRSDRIYTDTQYF
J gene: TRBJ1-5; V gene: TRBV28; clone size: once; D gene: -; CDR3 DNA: TGTGCCAGCACCAACCGGTGGCAGCCCCAGCATTTT; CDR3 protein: CASTNRWQPQHF
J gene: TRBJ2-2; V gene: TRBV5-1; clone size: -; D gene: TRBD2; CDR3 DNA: TGCGCCAGCAGCATTAGCGGGGGAGACACCGGGGAGCTGTTTTTT; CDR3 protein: CASSISGGDTGELFF
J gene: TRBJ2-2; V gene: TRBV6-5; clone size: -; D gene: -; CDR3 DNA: TGTGCCAGCAGTTACAGGCGGCGGAACACCGGGGAGCTGTTTTTT; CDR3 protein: CASSYRRRNTGELFF
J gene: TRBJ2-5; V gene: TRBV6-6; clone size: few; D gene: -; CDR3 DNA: TGTGCCAGCAGTTACTCGTCGCTGTACGAGACCCAGTACTTC; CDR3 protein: CASSYSSLYETQYF
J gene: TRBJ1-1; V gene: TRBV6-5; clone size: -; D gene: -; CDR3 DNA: TGTGCCAGGTTGACTGAAGCTTTCTTT; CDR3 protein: CARLTEAFF
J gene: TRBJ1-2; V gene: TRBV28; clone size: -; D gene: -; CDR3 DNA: TGTGCCAGCAGTTCACCCCCAGGAGCGAACTATGGCTACACCTTC; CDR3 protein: CASSSPPGANYGYTF
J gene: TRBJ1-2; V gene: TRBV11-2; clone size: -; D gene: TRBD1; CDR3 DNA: TGTGCCAGCAGCTCTGGACAGGGCGATGGAGGCTACACCTTC; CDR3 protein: CASSSGQGDGGYTF
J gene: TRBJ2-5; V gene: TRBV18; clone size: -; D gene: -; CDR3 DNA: TGTGCCAGCTCACCAGGAGGGCAAGAGACCCAGTACTTC; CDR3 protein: CASSPGGQETQYF
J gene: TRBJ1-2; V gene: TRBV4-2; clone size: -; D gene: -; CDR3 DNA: TGTGCCAGCAGCCAAGAGGAGGGAACCTATGGCTACACCTTC; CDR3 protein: CASSQEEGTYGYTF
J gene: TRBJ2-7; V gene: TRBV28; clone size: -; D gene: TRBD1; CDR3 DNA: TGTGCCAGCAGCTCTTACAGGGGGCGTTCACTCCACGAGCAGTACTTC; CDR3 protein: CASSSYRGRSLHEQYF
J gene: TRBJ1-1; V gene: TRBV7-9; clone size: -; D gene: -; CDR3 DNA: TGTGCCAGCAGCTTGGCTGGGAGGGCCACTGAAGCTTTCTTT; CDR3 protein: CASSLAGRATEAFF
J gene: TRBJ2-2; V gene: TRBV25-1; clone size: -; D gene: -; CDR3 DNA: TGTGCCAGCAGTGACCCCACACACGCGAACACCGGGGAGCTGTTTTTT; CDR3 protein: CASSDPTHANTGELFF
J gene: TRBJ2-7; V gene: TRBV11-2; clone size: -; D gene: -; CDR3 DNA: TGTGCCAGCAGCCGGGACGGCTTCTACGAGCAGTACTTC; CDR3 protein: CASSRDGFYEQYF
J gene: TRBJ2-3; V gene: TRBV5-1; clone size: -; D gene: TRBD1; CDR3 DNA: TGCGCCAGCAGCTTAGGAGGGACAGGGGATACGCAGTATTTT; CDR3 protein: CASSLGGTGDTQYF
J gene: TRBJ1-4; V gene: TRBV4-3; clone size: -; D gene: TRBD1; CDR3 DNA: TGCGCCAGCAGCCTCAACAGGGGAGGTAATGAAAAACTGTTTTTT; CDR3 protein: CASSLNRGGNEKLFF
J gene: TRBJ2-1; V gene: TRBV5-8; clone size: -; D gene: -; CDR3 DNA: TGTGCCAGCAGCCTAGAAGGGGCGGTATACAATGAGCAGTTCTTC; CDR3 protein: CASSLEGAVYNEQFF
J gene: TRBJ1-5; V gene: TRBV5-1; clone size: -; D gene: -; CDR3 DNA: TGCGCCAGCAGCTTCGACAGCAATCAGCCCCAGCATTTT; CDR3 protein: CASSFDSNQPQHF
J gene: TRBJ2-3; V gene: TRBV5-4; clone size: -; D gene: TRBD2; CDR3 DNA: TGTGCCAGCAGCTCGGGGGGGACTGCTCCTAGCACAGATACGCAGTATTTT; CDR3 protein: CASSSGGTAPSTDTQYF
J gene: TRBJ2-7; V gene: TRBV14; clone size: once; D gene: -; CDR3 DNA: TGTGCCAGCAGCTACCAACAGACCTACGAGCAGTACTTC; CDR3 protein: CASSYQQTYEQYF
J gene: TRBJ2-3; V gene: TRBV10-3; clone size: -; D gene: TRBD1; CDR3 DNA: TGTGCCATAGGGGTCGTGGGACAGGGGGGGTCAGATACGCAGTATTTT; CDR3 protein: CAIGVVGQGGSDTQYF
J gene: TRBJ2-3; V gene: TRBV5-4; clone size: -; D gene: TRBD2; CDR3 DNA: TGTGCCAGCAGCCGAAGCGGGGGGGGCACAGATACGCAGTATTTT; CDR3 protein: CASSRSGGGTDTQYF
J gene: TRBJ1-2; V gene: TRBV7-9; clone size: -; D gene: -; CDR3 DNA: TGTGCCAGCAGCCCGGGAGGCTATGGCTACACCTTC; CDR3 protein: CASSPGGYGYTF